The 23 T cell receptor beta chains presented below share a single source sample, sequenced in a study of blood T cell repertoires in COVID-19. Sequenced by immunoSEQ multiplex PCR; TCRdb stores in-frame clones only, minus some. The sample holds approximately 210,000 clones; roughly 84% are singletons and the top ten take 7% to 8.5%. The sequenced sample was PBMCs or T cells enriched from blood (not recorded which). The receptors were gathered from a man younger than 40 in a cohort exposed to, infected with or recovered from COVID-19 (not recorded which).

The J gene is TRBJ1-2, the V gene TRBV7-9; possibly TRBD1 for D (5 bases). Germline CDR1 and CDR2: SEHNR and FQNEAQ (reference sequence). Between the trimmed V and J ends, which lost 1 base and 6 bases, there was a span of 9 bases. The CDR3 is made up of 13 amino acids. CDR3 DNA: TGTGCCAGCAGCTTAGGGACCAGGGATGGCTACACCTTC. This translates into CASSLGTRDGYTF.

This clone has only one observation. The chain is built from TRBV18 and TRBJ2-2, with D possibly TRBD2 on 6 matching bases. V was clipped by 3 bases and J by 7 bases, with 18 bases between them. The CDR3 contains 16 residues. Germline CDR1 reads KGHSH; CDR2 reads LQKENI. For the CDR3, the DNA is TGTGCCAGCTCACCCCTGATAAAGACGGAGGGCGGGGAGCTGTTTTTT. As protein: CASSPLIKTEGGELFF.

The J gene is TRBJ1-2, the V gene TRBV27, with 8 bases matching TRBD1. Unmatched junction bases numbered 9, after V lost 8 bases and J lost 4 bases. The CDR3 spans 14 residues. Germline CDR1 is MNHEY and CDR2 is SMNVEV (reference sequence). In DNA, the CDR3 is TGTGCCAGCGGTCGATCGGGACAGGCCTATGGCTACACCTTC. It codes for CASGRSGQAYGYTF.

This chain joins TRBV7-9 and TRBJ2-7; no clear D gene. V dropped 6 bases and J dropped 3 bases, with 9 bases sitting between them. Germline V gene lookup returns CDR1 SEHNR and CDR2 FQNEAQ (reference sequence). The CDR3 runs 12 residues. This CDR3 reads CASRLTGYEQYF. The CDR3 bases are TGTGCCAGCAGGTTAACCGGCTACGAGCAGTACTTC.

The chain links TRBV2 to TRBJ1-2, with TRBD1 matching over 10 bases. This CDR3 is 13 amino acids long. Per the germline V gene, CDR1 is SNHLY and CDR2 is FYNNEI. Germline trimming cut 11 bases from V and 8 bases from J; bases unmatched to any gene: 11. DNA of the CDR3: TGTGCCGGAGAGACAGGGGGCGTGCAAGGCTACACCTTC. Protein product: CAGETGGVQGYTF.

The V call is TRBV4-2, the J call TRBJ1-1, with a weak D call TRBD1 (6 bases). V was shortened by 4 bases and J by 2 bases, with 14 bases between the two germline ends. Germline CDR1 and CDR2: LGHNA and YNFKEQ. This CDR3 contains 15 residues. The CDR3 DNA reads TGTGCCAGCAGCCGACCAGACAGGAGTAACACTGAAGCTTTCTTT. Amino acids: CASSRPDRSNTEAFF.

With respect to this clone: This sample includes further DNA sequences coding for the same CDR3. The chain employs TRBV24-1 and TRBJ1-5; a possible D gene is TRBD1 (6 bases). Germline assignment: CDR1 KGHDR and CDR2 SFDVKD. The CDR3 runs 16 residues. The ends were cut back, 3 bases at V and 0 bases at J, with 11 bases in the middle. In DNA, the CDR3 is TGTGCCACCAGTGATACACAGGGCCTTAGCAATCAGCCCCAGCATTTT. It codes for CATSDTQGLSNQPQHF.

The chain carries TRBV11-2 and TRBJ2-7, with 15 bases lining up with TRBD2. The CDR3 length is 18 residues. Losses at the gene ends were 1 base for V and 0 bases for J; bases not matched to a gene: 4. CDR1 and CDR2 (germline): SGHAT, FQNNGV. CDR3 residues: CASSLVGTSGRSSYEQYF. The CDR3 coding sequence is TGTGCCAGCAGCTTAGTAGGGACTAGCGGGAGGAGCTCCTACGAGCAGTACTTC.

The chain recombines TRBV9 with TRBJ2-3; the match to TRBD2 covers 7 bases. V shed 0 bases and J 1 base; nucleotides not matched to a gene: 5. CDR3 size: 16 residues. Germline V gene lookup returns CDR1 SGDLS and CDR2 YYNGEE. CDR3 in DNA: TGTGCCAGCAGCGTAGCGGCTAGCGGTCGCACAGATACGCAGTATTTT. Its translation: CASSVAASGRTDTQYF.

A note on this clone: Different DNA sequences within this sample yield the same CDR3. The chain links TRBV9 to TRBJ2-5; TRBD2 is a possible D gene (6 bases). Germline CDR1 SGDLS, CDR2 YYNGEE. V was pared by 0 bases and J by 5 bases, with 11 bases between. The CDR3 spans 14 residues. This chain's CDR3 is CASSVAGVGETQYF. DNA of the CDR3: TGTGCCAGCAGCGTAGCGGGGGTAGGGGAGACCCAGTACTTC. The entire variable domain, with the rest obtained from reference TRBV9 and TRBJ2-5, is as follows: DSGVTQTPKHLITATGQRVTLRCSPRSGDLSVYWYQQSLDQGLQFLIQYYNGEERAKGNILERFSAQQFPDLHSELNLSSLELGDSALYFCASSVAGVGETQYFGPGTRLLVL.

The gene calls are TRBV24-1 and TRBJ1-2, with 9 nucleotides matching TRBD1. CDR3 length: 15 residues. Unmatched junction bases numbered 2, after V lost 2 bases and J lost 2 bases. Germline V CDR1 and CDR2: KGHDR, SFDVKD. CDR3 sequence: CATSDYRGQNYGYTF. Here the CDR3 DNA reads TGTGCCACCAGTGATTACAGGGGGCAGAACTATGGCTACACCTTC.

The chain has TRBV6-1 and TRBJ1-5, with a weak D call TRBD1 (5 bases). Germline assignment: CDR1 MNHNS and CDR2 SASEGT. The V end was cut by 3 bases, the J end by 5 bases, with 14 bases between. The CDR3 consists of 15 residues. The CDR3, as DNA: TGTGCCAGCAGTGACCAAGGAGACAGACATCAGCCCCAGCATTTT. It translates to CASSDQGDRHQPQHF.

V usage is TRBV28 and J usage is TRBJ1-2; weak D call: TRBD1 (5 bases). The V gene's germline CDR1 is MDHEN and CDR2 SYDVKM. V was cut by 8 bases and J by 5 bases, with 12 bases left in between. There are 12 residues in the CDR3. The CDR3 DNA reads TGTGCCAGCGGACAATCCTCGTATGGCTACACCTTC. Encoded protein: CASGQSSYGYTF.

The chain links TRBV6-5 to TRBJ2-7; weak D call: TRBD1 (6 bases). This CDR3 region has 14 residues. The V and J ends lost 4 bases and 5 bases respectively, with 15 bases between them. Germline V CDR1 and CDR2: MNHEY, SVGAGI. The CDR3: CASSFYRDNNEQYF. The CDR3 DNA sequence: TGTGCCAGCAGTTTCTACCGGGACAATAACGAGCAGTACTTC.

The V and J genes are TRBV28 and TRBJ2-1; 15 nucleotides agree with TRBD2. The ends lost 3 bases at V and 4 bases at J; junction bases unmatched: 4. This CDR3 comprises 17 residues. Germline CDR1 is MDHEN and CDR2 is SYDVKM. CDR3: CASSFVGLAGGYNEQFF. The CDR3, as DNA: TGTGCCAGCAGTTTCGTAGGACTAGCGGGAGGGTACAATGAGCAGTTCTTC. The entire variable domain, with the rest obtained from reference TRBV28 and TRBJ2-1, is as follows: DVKVTQSSRYLVKRTGEKVFLECVQDMDHENMFWYRQDPGLGLRLIYFSYDVKMKEKGDIPEGYSVSREKKERFSLILESASTNQTSMYLCASSFVGLAGGYNEQFFGPGTRLTVL.

V and J are TRBV9 and TRBJ2-7, with a tentative D call TRBD2 (6 bases). V lost 0 bases to trimming and J lost 3 bases, with 16 bases between them. Germline values: CDR1 SGDLS, CDR2 YYNGEE. The CDR3 loop spans 16 amino acids. This CDR3 is CASSVGGGTQYYEQYF. The CDR3 nucleotides are TGTGCCAGCAGCGTAGGGGGAGGCACCCAATACTACGAGCAGTACTTC.

This rearrangement joins TRBV18 to TRBJ1-4, with no clear D. V lost 3 bases, J lost 8 bases, and 22 bases lay in between. Germline values: CDR1 KGHSH, CDR2 LQKENI. This CDR3 is 17 amino acids long. CDR3 protein: CASSPTYGGGSGEKLFF. In DNA, the CDR3 is TGTGCCAGCTCACCTACTTATGGAGGCGGGTCCGGGGAAAAACTGTTTTTT.

The V gene is TRBV7-9, the J gene TRBJ2-5; TRBD1 matches at 9 bases. This CDR3 has 14 residues. The germline gives CDR1 SEHNR, CDR2 FQNEAQ (reference sequence). Trimming removed 1 base from V and 9 bases from J; junction bases left unmatched: 6. In nucleotides, the CDR3 is TGTGCCAGCAGCTTAGACAGGGGGCGCGGGGCCCAGTACTTC. Translated: CASSLDRGRGAQYF.

The V and J genes are TRBV27 and TRBJ2-7; a weak D match, TRBD1 (6 bases). There are 16 residues in the CDR3. The germline V gene has CDR1 MNHEY and CDR2 SMNVEV (reference sequence). Trimming removed 8 bases at V and 0 bases at J, with 20 bases between. The CDR3 nucleotides read TGTGCCAGCTCCTCCCAGGGGTCTGGCCTCTCCTACGAGCAGTACTTC. Its protein is CASSSQGSGLSYEQYF.

The chain employs TRBV2 and TRBJ1-1, with D unclear. Deletions cut 6 bases from V and 8 bases from J, with 10 bases between. The germline CDR1 and CDR2 sequences are SNHLY and FYNNEI. The CDR3 consists of 11 residues. The CDR3 is CASRRAEEAFF. In nucleotides, the CDR3 is TGTGCCAGCAGGAGGGCAGAAGAAGCTTTCTTT.

As concerns this clone: Mismatch with germline at one junction end may stem from a read error. The chain uses TRBV29-1 and TRBJ1-3; TRBD1 agrees at 9 bases. CDR3 length equals 13 residues. Germline lookup yields CDR1 SQVTM and CDR2 ANQGSEA. The CDR3 here is CSVGVRTGEDPAF. The DNA of the CDR3 is TGCAGCGTTGGCGTTAGGACAGGGGAGGACCCCGCATTT.

J is TRBJ1-2 and V is TRBV5-6, with 7 bases fitting TRBD1. CDR3 size: 14 residues. Unmatched junction bases numbered 7, after V lost 0 bases and J lost 8 bases. The germline gives CDR1 SGHDT, CDR2 YYEEEE. CDR3 protein: CASSLEDRILGYTF. The CDR3 DNA sequence: TGTGCCAGCAGCTTGGAGGACAGGATTTTAGGCTACACCTTC.

The gene calls are TRBV19 and TRBJ1-2, with TRBD1 identical over 9 bases. Germline V gives CDR1 LNHDA, CDR2 SQIVND (reference sequence). This CDR3 contains 15 residues. The junction had 8 bases not matched to a gene; V was cut back by 5 bases and J by 4 bases. The CDR3 coding sequence is TGTGCCAGTAGTGTGGACAGGGGAGCCGCCTATGGCTACACCTTC. It yields the protein CASSVDRGAAYGYTF.